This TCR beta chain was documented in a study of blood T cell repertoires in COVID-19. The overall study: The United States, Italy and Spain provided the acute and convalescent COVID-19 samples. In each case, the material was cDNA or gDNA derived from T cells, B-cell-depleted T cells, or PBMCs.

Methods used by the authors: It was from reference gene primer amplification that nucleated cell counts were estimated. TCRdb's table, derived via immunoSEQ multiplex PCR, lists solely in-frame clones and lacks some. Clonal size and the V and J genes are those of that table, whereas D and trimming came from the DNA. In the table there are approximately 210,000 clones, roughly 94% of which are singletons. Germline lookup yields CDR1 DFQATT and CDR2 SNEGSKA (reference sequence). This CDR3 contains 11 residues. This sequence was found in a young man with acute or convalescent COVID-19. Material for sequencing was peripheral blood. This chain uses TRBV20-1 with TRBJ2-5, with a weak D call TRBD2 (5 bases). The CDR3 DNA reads TGCAGCGGAGGACTCCAAGAGACCCAGTACTTC. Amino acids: CSGGLQETQYF.